This T cell receptor beta chain was sequenced during a study of cytomegalovirus exposure and HLA in healthy donors. In the PCR, 60 Vbeta and 13 Jbeta primers were used. Measured with immunoSEQ multiplex PCR; TCRdb has only the in-frame clones, and not every one. The sample has about 100,000 clones, roughly 71% seen once. Study-level results: A list of about 180 TCR beta chains associated with cytomegalovirus was given. When a later analysis compared HLA-associated TCR beta chains with equally common others, the HLA-associated chains turned out to be more clonally expanded and to have lower generation probabilities.

On this clone itself: Its antigen is undetermined.

The CDR3 runs to 15 residues. Looked up from germline, CDR1 is LGHNA and CDR2 is YNFKEQ. Trimming cost V 1 base and J 7 bases; bases outside gene matches: 6. V and J are TRBV4-2 and TRBJ2-3; TRBD1 aligns across 9 bases. This clonotype was sampled from a middle-aged man in good health and CMV-seropositive. Sequencing was carried out using PBMCs. Written as DNA, the CDR3 is TGTGCCAGCAGCCAAGCCAGCGGGACAGGGAATACGCAGTATTTT. This translates into CASSQASGTGNTQYF.